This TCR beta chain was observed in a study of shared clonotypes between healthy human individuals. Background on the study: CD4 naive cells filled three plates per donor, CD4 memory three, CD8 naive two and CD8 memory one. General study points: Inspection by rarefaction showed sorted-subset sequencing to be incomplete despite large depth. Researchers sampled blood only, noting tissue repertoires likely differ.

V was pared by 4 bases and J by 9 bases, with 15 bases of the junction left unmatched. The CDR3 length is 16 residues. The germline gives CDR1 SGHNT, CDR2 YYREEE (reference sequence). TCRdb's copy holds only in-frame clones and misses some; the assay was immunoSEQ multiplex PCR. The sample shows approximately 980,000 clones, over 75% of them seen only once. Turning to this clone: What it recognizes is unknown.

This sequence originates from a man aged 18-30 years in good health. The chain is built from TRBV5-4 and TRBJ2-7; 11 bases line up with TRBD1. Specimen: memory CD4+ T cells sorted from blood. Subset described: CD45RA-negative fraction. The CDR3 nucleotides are TGTGCCAGCAGCCCATACTCCGGGACAGGGGGTGGACGGCAGTACTTC. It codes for CASSPYSGTGGGRQYF. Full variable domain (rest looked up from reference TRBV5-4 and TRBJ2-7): ETGVTQSPTHLIKTRGQQVTLRCSSQSGHNTVSWYQQALGQGPQFIFQYYREEENGRGNFPPRFSGLQFPNYSSELNVNALELDDSALYLCASSPYSGTGGGRQYFGPGTRLTVT.